This paragraph covers one T cell receptor (beta chain) sequence. This record comes from a study of blood T cell repertoires in COVID-19. Study information: Samples representing acute and convalescent COVID-19 were sourced from the United States, Italy and Spain. T cells, B-cell-depleted T cells, or PBMCs provided the cDNA or gDNA that served as material.

In the original processing: Estimated nucleated cell counts came from reference gene primer amplification. Here immunoSEQ multiplex PCR was the method, and the copy in TCRdb shows in-frame clones only, minus some. V and J calls and clone size come straight from that table; D and trimming were deduced from the DNA. The sample carries about 120,000 clones, nearly 90% recorded once. This CDR3 region has 11 residues. Germline V gene sequence: CDR1 MNHEY, CDR2 SVGAGI. Trimming left V 6 bases short and J 5 bases short, with 5 bases between. The sequence was obtained from a human donor in a cohort sampled during active COVID-19. The sample consisted of peripheral blood. The chain employs TRBV6-5 and TRBJ1-5; D uncertain. CDR3 bases: TGTGCCAGCAGAGACTATCAGCCCCAGCATTTT. Its protein is CASRDYQPQHF.